Shown below are 23 T cell receptor beta chains from a single sample sequenced in a study of cytomegalovirus exposure and HLA in healthy donors. Amplification used 60 Vbeta primers and 13 Jbeta primers. Profiled with immunoSEQ multiplex PCR; TCRdb holds only in-frame clones, not every one. The table shows 150,000 to 200,000 clones, with about 75% occurring only once. Sequenced: PBMCs. The receptors were sampled from a male donor in good health and CMV-seronegative.

The rearrangement uses TRBV19 and TRBJ1-5; D might be TRBD1 (5 bases). The CDR3 totals 13 residues. The V end lost 3 bases, the J end lost 7 bases, and 10 bases lay between the germline ends. Germline V lookup: CDR1 LNHDA, CDR2 SQIVND (reference sequence). CDR3: CASSIQTDQPQHF. The CDR3 nucleotides read TGTGCCAGTAGTATCCAGACAGACCAGCCCCAGCATTTT.

About this clone itself: Other DNA sequences within the sample encode an identical CDR3. The chain couples TRBV27 to TRBJ2-7; 8 bases are shared with TRBD2. Germline V gene sequence: CDR1 MNHEY, CDR2 SMNVEV (reference sequence). Trimming cost V 6 bases and J 0 bases; bases outside gene matches: 4. The CDR3 spans 14 residues. The CDR3 here is CASSSSGSSYEQYF. The CDR3, as DNA: TGTGCCAGCAGCTCCAGCGGGAGCTCCTACGAGCAGTACTTC.

This rearrangement joins TRBV11-2 to TRBJ2-1, with TRBD2 matching 9 bases. The V gene end was trimmed by 0 bases and the J gene end by 1 base; junction bases not matched to a gene: 4. The germline V gene encodes CDR1 SGHAT and CDR2 FQNNGV. This CDR3 region has 17 residues. As DNA, the CDR3 is TGTGCCAGCAGCTTAGAAGCTGCGGGAGGGTCCTACAATGAGCAGTTCTTC. It translates to CASSLEAAGGSYNEQFF.

The rearrangement links TRBV19 to TRBJ1-1, with D possibly matching TRBD1 (5 bases). The CDR3 consists of 15 residues. Germline V gene lookup returns CDR1 LNHDA and CDR2 SQIVND (reference sequence). V was trimmed by 2 bases and J by 1 base, leaving 11 bases between them. As DNA, the CDR3 is TGTGCCAGTAGTATAAGGGGCCGCGCGAACACTGAAGCTTTCTTT. This sequence encodes CASSIRGRANTEAFF.

As regards this clone: Other DNA variants within this sample encode the same CDR3. The rearrangement joins TRBV28 to TRBJ2-7; 7 bases map to TRBD2. After removal of 2 bases from V and 3 bases from J, the junction contained 4 bases not matched to a gene. The CDR3 is made up of 14 amino acids. Germline V gene sequence: CDR1 MDHEN, CDR2 SYDVKM. The CDR3 DNA reads TGTGCCAGCAGTTTAGTCGGGGGGAGCTACGAGCAGTACTTC. Its protein is CASSLVGGSYEQYF.

The chain couples TRBV23-1 to TRBJ2-1; the D gene is possibly TRBD1 (6 bases). TRBV23-1 belongs to the ORF category, with a function that is uncertain. The V end lost 8 bases, the J end lost 14 bases, and 16 bases lay between the germline ends. This CDR3 has 11 residues. The chain's CDR3 is CASYNLQGKFF. The CDR3 DNA reads as TGCGCCAGCTACAATTTACAGGGAAAGTTCTTC.

The rearrangement joins TRBV27 to TRBJ2-4; TRBD2 is a possible D gene (6 bases). There are 16 residues in the CDR3. CDR1 and CDR2 (germline): MNHEY, SMNVEV (reference sequence). V was pared by 0 bases and J by 5 bases, with 14 bases between. CDR3 DNA sequence: TGTGCCAGCAGTTTATCGGGCGGGATACGGGAAAACATTCAGTACTTC. Encoded protein: CASSLSGGIRENIQYF.

This rearrangement joins TRBV7-2 to TRBJ2-7, with D uncertain. The CDR3 extends over 10 amino acids. Trimming took 5 bases from V and 5 from J, leaving 4 bases between them. Germline loops: CDR1 SGHTA, CDR2 FQGNSA. CDR3 sequence reads: CASSRDEQYF. As DNA, the CDR3 is TGTGCCAGCAGCAGAGACGAGCAGTACTTC.

This clone was counted a single time. The chain links TRBV6-6 to TRBJ1-1, with D hard to call. V was pared by 4 bases and J by 0 bases, with 6 bases between. CDR3 length: 13 amino acids. Germline loops: CDR1 MNHNY, CDR2 SVGAGI (reference sequence). CDR3 sequence: CASSSLMNTEAFF. CDR3 DNA: TGTGCCAGCAGTTCTCTAATGAACACTGAAGCTTTCTTT.

V is TRBV4-1 and J is TRBJ1-6, with no clear D. Germline V gives CDR1 MGHRA, CDR2 YSYEKL. This CDR3 region has 17 residues. The ends were cut back, 3 bases at V and 0 bases at J, with 12 bases in the middle. The CDR3 DNA reads TGCGCCAGCAGCCAGAGCGCGATCACCTCCTATAATTCACCCCTCCACTTT. Protein sequence: CASSQSAITSYNSPLHF.

This clone has more than one count but fewer than ten. The V and J genes are TRBV5-4 and TRBJ2-3, with 11 bases fitting TRBD1. Germline loops: CDR1 SGHNT, CDR2 YYREEE (reference sequence). This CDR3 region has 16 residues. V was clipped by 4 bases and J by 5 bases; unmatched bases: 9. CDR3 in DNA: TGTGCCAGCAGCACCGGACAGGGGGCGGTTGGAGATACGCAGTATTTT. The encoded protein is CASSTGQGAVGDTQYF.

This sequence joins TRBV7-3 and TRBJ2-4, with 11 nucleotides matching TRBD2. This CDR3 is 19 amino acids long. Germline CDR1 SGHTA, CDR2 FQGTGA. V was clipped by 1 base and J by 7 bases; unmatched bases: 15. CDR3: CASSLSSGSGSGRDNIQYF. In DNA form, the CDR3 reads TGTGCCAGCAGCTTAAGTTCTGGTTCTGGTAGCGGGAGGGATAACATTCAGTACTTC.

Only a few counts were recorded for this clone. V usage is TRBV30 and J usage is TRBJ2-3; 10 bases line up with TRBD1. The length of the CDR3 is 13 residues. V lost 5 bases and J lost 4; bases outside the gene matches: 3. CDR1 and CDR2 from the germline V gene are GTSNPN and SVGIG (reference sequence). The CDR3 bases are TGTGCCTGGGACAGGGGGCGTGCAGATACGCAGTATTTT. The encoded protein is CAWDRGRADTQYF. Full variable domain (missing parts from reference TRBV30 and TRBJ2-3): SQTIHQWPATLVQPVGSPLSLECTVEGTSNPNLYWYRQAAGRGLQLLFYSVGIGQISSEVPQNLSASRPQDRQFILSSKKLLLSDSGFYLCAWDRGRADTQYFGPGTRLTVL.

This chain uses TRBV6-5 with TRBJ2-3, with D uncertain. The CDR3 is made up of 14 amino acids. Germline CDR1 and CDR2: MNHEY and SVGAGI. Trimming took 7 bases from V and 2 from J, leaving 13 bases between them. The CDR3 DNA reads TGTGCCAGCAAGCGAGAACTATTCACAGATACGCAGTATTTT. Translated: CASKRELFTDTQYF.

This clone was found a few times. The CDR3 DNA is TGTGCCAGCAGCTGGGACTCCAACTCTGGAAACACCATATATTTT. It encodes CASSWDSNSGNTIYF. V usage is TRBV5-4 and J usage is TRBJ1-3; weak D call: TRBD1 (5 bases). The CDR3 covers 15 residues. V was clipped by 3 bases and J by 0 bases, with 10 bases between them. CDR1 and CDR2 from the germline V gene are SGHNT and YYREEE (reference sequence).

The chain couples TRBV4-2 to TRBJ2-1; tentatively, D is TRBD1 (5 bases). The V gene lost 4 bases and the J gene lost 4 bases, with 14 bases spanning the gap. This CDR3 has 15 residues. Looked up from germline, CDR1 is LGHNA and CDR2 is YNFKEQ. Here the CDR3 DNA reads TGTGCCAGCAGCCTACGACAGAGTTCGTACAATGAGCAGTTCTTC. This encodes CASSLRQSSYNEQFF.

This CDR3 is CAISEGQYVGYTF. The DNA for the CDR3 is TGTGCCATCAGTGAAGGACAGTATGTTGGCTACACCTTC. The chain has TRBV10-3 and TRBJ1-2, with D possibly matching TRBD1 (6 bases). CDR1 is ENHRY, CDR2 SYGVKD, per germline. The length of the CDR3 is 13 residues. V was pared by 3 bases and J by 7 bases, with 12 bases between.

This clone has just a few counts. This chain uses TRBV15 with TRBJ2-3; 16 positions agree with TRBD2. Per the germline V gene, CDR1 is LNHNV and CDR2 is YYDKDF (reference sequence). Trimming cost V 3 bases and J 4 bases; bases outside gene matches: 1. The CDR3 sequence is 16 residues long. The CDR3 bases are TGTGCCACCAGCAGGGGGACTAGCGGGGGGGCAGATACGCAGTATTTT. It encodes CATSRGTSGGADTQYF.

V and J are TRBV7-9 and TRBJ1-1; TRBD1 matches 7 bases. The CDR3 extends over 15 amino acids. The J segment lost 0 bases and the V segment lost 3 bases, leaving 4 bases of the junction unmatched. Germline CDR1 and CDR2: SEHNR and FQNEAQ (reference sequence). DNA of the CDR3: TGTGCCAGCAGCTTCGGGGACAGAATGAACACTGAAGCTTTCTTT. It specifies CASSFGDRMNTEAFF.

The chain carries TRBV4-1 and TRBJ2-7, with a possible D match to TRBD1 (5 bases). Germline lookup yields CDR1 MGHRA and CDR2 YSYEKL. V was cut by 0 bases and J by 0 bases, with 12 bases left in between. This CDR3 has 16 residues. The CDR3 spells CASSQDYRKSSYEQYF. The CDR3 nucleotides read TGCGCCAGCAGCCAAGACTACAGGAAAAGCTCCTACGAGCAGTACTTC.

The chain links TRBV5-4 to TRBJ2-7, with TRBD2 matching over 10 bases. This CDR3 has 15 amino acids. The germline V gene has CDR1 SGHNT and CDR2 YYREEE (reference sequence). The trim removed 4 bases at V and 7 bases at J, leaving 11 bases unmatched. The CDR3 region is CASSRELAGTREQYF. CDR3 coding DNA: TGTGCCAGCAGCCGGGAACTAGCGGGGACGAGGGAGCAGTACTTC.

The chain uses TRBV4-3 and TRBJ2-1; D is ambiguous. There are 12 residues in the CDR3. Germline V gene data show CDR1 as LGHNA and CDR2 as YSLEER. Trimming left V 0 bases short and J 9 bases short, with 6 bases between. This chain's CDR3 is CASSQESTEQFF. As DNA, the CDR3 is TGCGCCAGCAGCCAAGAGAGCACTGAGCAGTTCTTC.

This chain links TRBV5-3 with TRBJ2-1, with D perhaps TRBD2 (5 bases). TRBV5-3 is classed as an ORF, of uncertain function. The CDR3 runs to 15 residues. V was cut by 0 bases and J by 0 bases, with 7 bases left in between. CDR3 sequence (DNA): TGTGCCAGAAGCTTGGCGGGGAGCTCCTACAATGAGCAGTTCTTC. This encodes CARSLAGSSYNEQFF.